This T cell receptor beta chain was captured in a study of cytomegalovirus exposure and HLA in healthy donors. Germline V lookup: CDR1 LNHDA, CDR2 SQIVND (reference sequence). Trimming removed 4 bases from V and 4 bases from J; junction bases left unmatched: 4. There are 15 residues in the CDR3. This clone was detected only a few times. Its specificity is unknown. Study outcomes and limitations: Accounts indicate the classifier identified cytomegalovirus status with strong specificity and sensitivity. At a 0.05 false discovery rate, a later analysis found approximately 15,000 TCR beta sequences to be associated with HLA alleles.

The PCR made use of 60 Vbeta and 13 Jbeta primers. Under the authors' procedure: Counted up in a later analysis, unique TCR beta chains came to approximately 77 million, with around 11 million shared. The method was immunoSEQ multiplex PCR; TCRdb's version includes in-frame clones alone and lacks a portion of them. The V and J calls and clone size are taken from that table; D and trimming were inferred from the DNA. This table has 150,000 to 200,000 clones, around 70% appearing once. Sequencing input: PBMCs. This clonotype was sampled from a man aged 18 to 29 in good health and CMV-seropositive. The gene calls are TRBV19 and TRBJ2-6; the match to TRBD1 covers 7 bases. The CDR3 spells CASSRTGVGANVLTF. CDR3 DNA sequence: TGTGCCAGTAGTAGGACAGGAGTGGGGGCCAACGTCCTGACTTTC. Full variable domain (missing parts from reference TRBV19 and TRBJ2-6): DGGITQSPKYLFRKEGQNVTLSCEQNLNHDAMYWYRQDPGQGLRLIYYSQIVNDFQKGDIAEGYSVSREKKESFPLTVTSAQKNPTAFYLCASSRTGVGANVLTFGAGSRLTVL.